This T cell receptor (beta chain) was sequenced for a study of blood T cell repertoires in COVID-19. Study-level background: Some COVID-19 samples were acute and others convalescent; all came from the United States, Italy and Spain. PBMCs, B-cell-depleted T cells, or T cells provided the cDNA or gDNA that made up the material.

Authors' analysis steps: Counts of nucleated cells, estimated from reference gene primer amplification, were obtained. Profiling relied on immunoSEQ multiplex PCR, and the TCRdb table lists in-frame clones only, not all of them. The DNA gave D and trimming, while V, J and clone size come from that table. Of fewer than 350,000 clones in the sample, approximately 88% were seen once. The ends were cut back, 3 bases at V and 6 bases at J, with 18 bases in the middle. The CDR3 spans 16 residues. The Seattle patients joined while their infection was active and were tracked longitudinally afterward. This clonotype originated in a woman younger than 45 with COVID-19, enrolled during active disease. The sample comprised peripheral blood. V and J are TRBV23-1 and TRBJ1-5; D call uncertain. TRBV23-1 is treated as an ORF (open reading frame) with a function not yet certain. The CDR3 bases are TGCGCCAGCAGTCATCGTCACGGCCAGGTTCGTCAGCCCCAGCATTTT. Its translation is CASSHRHGQVRQPQHF.